Listed below are T cell receptor beta chains from one sample, sequenced in a study of T-cell memory formation after mild COVID-19. TCRdb processed the 5' RACE reads anew with MiXCR; each CDR3 protein has one entry. Counted here are roughly 100,000 distinct CDR3 sequences, 9.5% to 15% occurring once; the ten biggest clones make up 27%. Sequences were obtained from PBMCs or a T cell subset sorted from them (not recorded which). Source of these receptors: an adult woman who had mild COVID-19 (a few samples of this study predate the infection). Cell type and time point are not known. Each CDR3 is given with its conserved first and last residue. D genes are given only for firm matches. Clone size is shown for a subset of rows, as once, few, many or a class of expanded clone.

v_call	d_call	clone_size	j_call	cdr3_nt	cdr3_aa
TRBV18	TRBD1	few	TRBJ2-5	TGTGCCAGCTCACCATGGACAGGGGGTTCCCTTGAGACCCAGTACTTC	CASSPWTGGSLETQYF
TRBV30	.	.	TRBJ1-1	TGTGCCTGGAGTGTACTCGGGGAAGCTTTCTTT	CAWSVLGEAFF
TRBV5-6	.	few	TRBJ2-1	TGTGCCAGCAGCTTGGTCGGGGGATACAATGAGCAGTTCTTC	CASSLVGGYNEQFF
TRBV4-1	.	.	TRBJ1-1	TGCGCCAGCAGCCCTTACCCGGCGCGGGGGAACACTGAAGCTTTCTTT	CASSPYPARGNTEAFF
TRBV14	TRBD1	many	TRBJ2-7	TGTGCCAGCAGCCCGTCGGGACAGGGGGCATACGAGCAGTACTTC	CASSPSGQGAYEQYF
TRBV7-9	.	.	TRBJ2-7	TGTGCCAGCAGCTTATTTTCGGGTGGCGAGCAGTACTTC	CASSLFSGGEQYF
TRBV10-2	.	few	TRBJ2-7	TGCGCCAGCTCCGGGGGCTACGAGCAGTACTTC	CASSGGYEQYF
TRBV24-1	TRBD2	many	TRBJ2-2	TGTGCCACCAGTGATTTGCGGGGGCTAGCGGGAGGATTACGGAACACCGGGGAGCTGTTTTTT	CATSDLRGLAGGLRNTGELFF
TRBV7-6	.	few	TRBJ1-1	TGTGCCAGCAGCCCACCCCCCGTGGCGACCACTGAAGCTTTCTTT	CASSPPPVATTEAFF
TRBV27	.	.	TRBJ2-2	TGTGCCAGCAGTAGCAGGGCAGCGACGAACACCGGGGAGCTGTTTTTT	CASSSRAATNTGELFF
TRBV4-2	TRBD1	.	TRBJ1-1	TGTGCCAGCAGCCTAGAGGGGACAGGGTTCACTGAAGCTTTCTTT	CASSLEGTGFTEAFF
TRBV7-9	TRBD2	few	TRBJ2-3	TGTGCCAGCAGCTCCACTAGCGGGGGGGGTTCAGATACGCAGTATTTT	CASSSTSGGGSDTQYF
TRBV7-9	.	.	TRBJ1-2	TGTGCCAGCACCTCCTTAACTCAGACGGATGGCTACACCTTC	CASTSLTQTDGYTF
TRBV7-6	.	few	TRBJ2-5	TGTGCCAGCAGCTTAGATTTTATTAGCGCAAACCAAGAGACCCAGTACTTC	CASSLDFISANQETQYF
TRBV5-1	TRBD1	many	TRBJ2-2	TGCGCCAGCAGCCCTTGGACAGGGGGGACCGGGGAGCTGTTTTTT	CASSPWTGGTGELFF
TRBV11-2	TRBD2	.	TRBJ2-3	TGTGCCAGCAGCTTAAGTGCTAGCGGGAGTCTATCTGATACGCAGTATTTT	CASSLSASGSLSDTQYF
TRBV7-9	.	.	TRBJ2-5	TGTGCCAGCAGCCCGGCCCCCAGGGGAGAGACCCAGTACTTC	CASSPAPRGETQYF
TRBV6-2/TRBV6-3	TRBD2	few	TRBJ2-7	TGTGCCAGCCGAATGACTAGCGGGAGCTACGAGCAGTACTTC	CASRMTSGSYEQYF
TRBV20-1	.	many	TRBJ2-7	TGCAGTGCTAGAGATTTTGGCGGACCCTACGAGCAGTACTTC	CSARDFGGPYEQYF
TRBV20-1	TRBD2	many	TRBJ2-1	TGCAGTGCTAGAGACCCACTAGCGGGGGGGTACAATGAGCAGTTCTTC	CSARDPLAGGYNEQFF
TRBV9	.	.	TRBJ1-1	TGTGCCAGCAGCCCGCGACAGTCTCCGGTAGGGGCTTTCTTT	CASSPRQSPVGAFF
TRBV4-2	.	few	TRBJ2-1	TGTGCCAGCAGCCAAGATTGGGCAGCATACAATGAGCAGTTCTTC	CASSQDWAAYNEQFF
TRBV24-1	TRBD2	.	TRBJ2-3	TGTGCCACCAGTGACCCCGGACTAGCGGGGGCGACGGGGCCTGTTTTAGATACGCAGTATTTT	CATSDPGLAGATGPVLDTQYF
TRBV7-9	TRBD2	few	TRBJ2-7	TGTGCCAGCAGCCTACTCACTAGCGAGGAGCAGTACTTC	CASSLLTSEEQYF
TRBV12-3/TRBV12-4	.	many	TRBJ2-7	TGTGCCAGCAGCCTAAACAGGGTTGGTTCCTACGAGCAGTACTTC	CASSLNRVGSYEQYF
TRBV7-9	.	.	TRBJ2-5	TGTGCCAGCAGCTTGCCAGAACAAGAGACCCAGTACTTC	CASSLPEQETQYF
TRBV7-8	.	.	TRBJ2-3	TGTGCCAGCAGCTTAGAAACTACGACAGGAGATACGCAGTATTTT	CASSLETTTGDTQYF
TRBV20-1	TRBD1	few	TRBJ2-7	TGCAGTGCTAGCCTGGGACAGGGAGGACTCGAATGGGGCTACGAGCAGTACTTC	CSASLGQGGLEWGYEQYF
TRBV29-1	.	few	TRBJ2-5	TGCAGCGTTGAGGATCTAGGATCAGGAGGGGGACAAGAGACCCAGTACTTC	CSVEDLGSGGGQETQYF
TRBV7-6	TRBD2	many	TRBJ2-1	TGTGCCAGCAGGGACTCTAGCGGGAGGGCCTACAATGAGCAGTTCTTC	CASRDSSGRAYNEQFF
TRBV9	.	few	TRBJ2-1	TGTGCCAGCAGTGTGGGGGGCAGCTGGGGCAATGAGCAGTTCTTC	CASSVGGSWGNEQFF
TRBV15	TRBD1	.	TRBJ1-2	TGTGCCACCCTGGACAGGGGAGACTATGGCTACACCTTC	CATLDRGDYGYTF
TRBV10-3	.	few	TRBJ1-1	TGTGCCATCAGTGAGTCAGGTTACACCGCCATGAACACTGAAGCTTTCTTT	CAISESGYTAMNTEAFF
TRBV6-6	TRBD2	few	TRBJ2-7	TGTGCCAGCAGTCCGACTAGCGACCACACCTACGAGCAGTACTTC	CASSPTSDHTYEQYF
TRBV12-3/TRBV12-4	TRBD2	.	TRBJ2-2	TGTGCCAGCACCCCAGGAGCGGGGCAGAACACCGGGGAGCTGTTTTTT	CASTPGAGQNTGELFF
TRBV19	.	.	TRBJ2-1	TGTGCCAGCAGTCTTGGGGTTGCTTTTAATGAGCAGTTCTTC	CASSLGVAFNEQFF
TRBV7-2	.	many	TRBJ2-7	TGTGCCAGCAGCTTAGATGTGTCAGGGGGGTTTTTGAACGAGCAGTACTTC	CASSLDVSGGFLNEQYF
TRBV12-3/TRBV12-4	.	.	TRBJ1-5	TGTGCCAGCAGTTTCCCTGACACCCCGGTTCAGCCCCAGCATTTT	CASSFPDTPVQPQHF
TRBV7-6	.	.	TRBJ2-2	TGTGCCAGCCAAGCACAGGGATCTGGGGAGCTGTTTTTT	CASQAQGSGELFF
TRBV3-1	.	few	TRBJ2-7	TGTGCCAGCAGCCAAGAAAGCAAGAATTACGAGCAGTACTTC	CASSQESKNYEQYF
TRBV27	.	few	TRBJ2-3	TGTGCCAGCAGTTCGACTAGTTGGGTGTTTGGAGATACGCAGTATTTT	CASSSTSWVFGDTQYF
TRBV7-6	TRBD1	.	TRBJ1-1	TGTGCCAGCAGCATCGGGACAGGGTGGGGCACTGAAGCTTTCTTT	CASSIGTGWGTEAFF
TRBV4-1	.	many	TRBJ2-7	TGCGCCAGCAGCCAAGAGGGGCTGGGCGAGCAGTACTTC	CASSQEGLGEQYF
TRBV29-1	.	many	TRBJ2-5	TGCAGCGTCCCTTGGACACTAGAAGAGACCCAGTACTTC	CSVPWTLEETQYF
TRBV5-1	.	.	TRBJ2-7	TGCGCCAGCAGCCCACAGGGCCCCCACGAGCAGTACTTC	CASSPQGPHEQYF